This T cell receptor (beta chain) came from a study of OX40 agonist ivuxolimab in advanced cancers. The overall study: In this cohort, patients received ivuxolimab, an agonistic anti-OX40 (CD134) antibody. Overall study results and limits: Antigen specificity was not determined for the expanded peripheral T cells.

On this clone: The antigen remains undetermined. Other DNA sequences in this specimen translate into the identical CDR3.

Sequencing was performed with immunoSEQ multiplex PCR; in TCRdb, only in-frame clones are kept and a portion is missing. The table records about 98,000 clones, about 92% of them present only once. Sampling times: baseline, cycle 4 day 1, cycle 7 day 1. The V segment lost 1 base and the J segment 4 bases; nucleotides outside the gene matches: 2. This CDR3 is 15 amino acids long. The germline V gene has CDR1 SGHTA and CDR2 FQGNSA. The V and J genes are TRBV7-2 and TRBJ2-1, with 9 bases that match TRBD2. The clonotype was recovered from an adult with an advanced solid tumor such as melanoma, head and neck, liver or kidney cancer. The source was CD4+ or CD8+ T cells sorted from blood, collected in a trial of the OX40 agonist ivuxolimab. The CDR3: CASSLGLAGYNEQFF. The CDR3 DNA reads TGTGCCAGCAGCTTAGGCCTAGCGGGGTACAATGAGCAGTTCTTC. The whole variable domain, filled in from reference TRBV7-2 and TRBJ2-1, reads GAGVSQSPSNKVTEKGKDVELRCDPISGHTALYWYRQSLGQGLEFLIYFQGNSAPDKSGLPSDRFSAERTGGSVSTLTIQRTQQEDSAVYLCASSLGLAGYNEQFFGPGTRLTVL.